This TCR beta chain emerged from a study of OX40 agonist ivuxolimab in advanced cancers. Overall study: The study gave patients intravenous ivuxolimab at 0.01 to 10 mg/kg every 2 weeks. Study-level points and caveats: It was also the case that some nonresponders had low normalized T-cell clonal expansion.

The CDR3 extends over 15 amino acids. CDR1 MNHNY and CDR2 SVGAGI come from the germline V gene (reference sequence). With 0 bases clipped from V and 8 bases from J, the junction kept 6 bases outside the gene matches. Patients who had autoimmune disease history or got systemic immunosuppression were left out. Assay: immunoSEQ multiplex PCR; the TCRdb copy retains only in-frame clones and omits some. The data contain tens of thousands of clones, roughly 85% of them seen just once; the ten biggest clones take up about 1%. Comments on this clone: Its antigen is unknown.

This sample comprised CD4+ or CD8+ T cells sorted from blood, obtained in a trial of the OX40 agonist ivuxolimab. The TCR was taken from an adult with an advanced solid tumor such as melanoma, head and neck, liver or kidney cancer. The V call is TRBV6-6, the J call TRBJ2-1; 8 nucleotides agree with TRBD2. This CDR3 is CASSYSRLAIDEQFF. The CDR3 bases are TGTGCCAGCAGTTACTCGAGACTAGCGATCGATGAGCAGTTCTTC.